This T cell receptor beta chain is from a study of identical twins. TCRdb recomputed calls from the 5' RACE reads with MiXCR, one row per CDR3 protein. The sample yields a few hundred thousand distinct CDR3 sequences, about 8.9% seen once. Findings of the study overall: Analyses of zero insertions could, in part, be confounded by invariant MAIT and iNKT cells. Alpha sequences out of frame and shared by twins had excess low generation probability.

In germline, CDR1 is DFQATT, CDR2 SNEGSKA (reference sequence). With V trimmed by 6 bases and J by 7 bases, 8 bases remained unmatched. This CDR3 is built from 13 residues. As to this clonotype: Its antigen is not identified.

These records were also assigned to another study, of yellow fever vaccine responses in identical twins.

Sequencing input: memory (CD45RO+) T cells sorted from blood. This chain links TRBV20-1 with TRBJ1-5; TRBD1 matches 8 bases. The origin of this receptor is a woman under 30 in good health. The CDR3 here is CSATPGGGQPQHF. CDR3 nucleotide sequence: TGCAGTGCAACCCCAGGGGGCGGACAGCCCCAGCATTTT.